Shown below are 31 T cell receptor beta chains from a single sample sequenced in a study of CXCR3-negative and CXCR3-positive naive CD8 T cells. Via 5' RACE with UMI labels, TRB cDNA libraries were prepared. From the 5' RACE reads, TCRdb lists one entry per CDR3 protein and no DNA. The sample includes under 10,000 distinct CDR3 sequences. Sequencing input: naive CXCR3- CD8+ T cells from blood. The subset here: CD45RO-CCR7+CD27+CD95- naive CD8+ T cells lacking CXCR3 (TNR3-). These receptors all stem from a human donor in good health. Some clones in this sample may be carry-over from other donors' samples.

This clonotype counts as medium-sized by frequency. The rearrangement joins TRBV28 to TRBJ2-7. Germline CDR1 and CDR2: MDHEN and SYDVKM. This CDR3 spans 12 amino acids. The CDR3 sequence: CASSLDWDEQYF.

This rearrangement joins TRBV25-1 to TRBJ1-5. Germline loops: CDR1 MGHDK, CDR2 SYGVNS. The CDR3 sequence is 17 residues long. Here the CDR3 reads CASSGRRESDSNQPQHF.

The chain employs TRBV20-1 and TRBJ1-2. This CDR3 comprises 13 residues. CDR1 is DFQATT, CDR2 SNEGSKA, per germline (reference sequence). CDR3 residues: CSARADGSYGYTF.

The chain's CDR3 is CASTDPGASYNEQFF. V usage is TRBV2 and J usage is TRBJ2-1. This CDR3 is built from 15 residues. Germline values: CDR1 SNHLY, CDR2 FYNNEI.

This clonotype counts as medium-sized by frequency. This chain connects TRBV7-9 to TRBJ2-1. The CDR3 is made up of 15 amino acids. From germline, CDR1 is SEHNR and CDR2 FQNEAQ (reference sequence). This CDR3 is CASSYSGSNYNEQFF.

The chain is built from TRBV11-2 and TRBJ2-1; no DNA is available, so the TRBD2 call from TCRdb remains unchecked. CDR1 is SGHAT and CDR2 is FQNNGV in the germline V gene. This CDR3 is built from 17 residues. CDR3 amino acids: CASSQRLAGPFNPEQFF.

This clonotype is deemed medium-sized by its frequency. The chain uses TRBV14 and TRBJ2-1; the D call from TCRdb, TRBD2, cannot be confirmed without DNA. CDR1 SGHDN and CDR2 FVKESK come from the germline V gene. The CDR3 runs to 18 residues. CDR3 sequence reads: CASSQDRAVREGLDEQFF.

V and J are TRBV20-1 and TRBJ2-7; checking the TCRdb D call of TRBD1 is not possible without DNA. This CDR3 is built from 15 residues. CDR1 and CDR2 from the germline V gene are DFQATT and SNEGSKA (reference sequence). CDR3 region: CSARDPEQGHHEQYF.

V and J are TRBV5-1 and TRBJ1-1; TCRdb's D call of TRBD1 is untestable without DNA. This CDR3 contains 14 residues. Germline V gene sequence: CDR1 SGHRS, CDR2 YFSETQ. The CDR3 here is CASSLTGRNTEAFF.

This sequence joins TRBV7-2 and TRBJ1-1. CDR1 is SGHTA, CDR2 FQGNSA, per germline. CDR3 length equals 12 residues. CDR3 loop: CASSFMNTEAFF.

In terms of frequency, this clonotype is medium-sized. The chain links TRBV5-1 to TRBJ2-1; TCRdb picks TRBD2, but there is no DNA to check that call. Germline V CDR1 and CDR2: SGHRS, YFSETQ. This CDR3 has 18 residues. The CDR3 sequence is CAGRPGLADLSSYNEQFF.

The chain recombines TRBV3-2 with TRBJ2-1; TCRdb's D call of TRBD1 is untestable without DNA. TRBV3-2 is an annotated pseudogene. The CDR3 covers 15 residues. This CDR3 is CASEGTKSSYNEQFF.

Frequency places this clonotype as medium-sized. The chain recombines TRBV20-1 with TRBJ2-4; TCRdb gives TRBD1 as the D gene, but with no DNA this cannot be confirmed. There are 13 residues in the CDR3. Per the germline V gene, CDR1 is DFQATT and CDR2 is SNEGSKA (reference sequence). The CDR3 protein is CSARNRGKNIQYF.

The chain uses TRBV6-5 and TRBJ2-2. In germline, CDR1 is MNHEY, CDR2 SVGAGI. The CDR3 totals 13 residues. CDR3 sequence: CASSYSTGGELFF.

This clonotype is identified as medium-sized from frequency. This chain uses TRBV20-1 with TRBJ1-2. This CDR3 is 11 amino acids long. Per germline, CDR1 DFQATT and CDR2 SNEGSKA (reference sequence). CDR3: CSARDLSGYTF.

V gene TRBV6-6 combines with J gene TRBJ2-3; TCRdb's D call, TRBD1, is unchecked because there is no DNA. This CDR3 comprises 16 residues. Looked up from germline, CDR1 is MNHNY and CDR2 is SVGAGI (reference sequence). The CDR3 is CASGNPGADGTDTQYF.

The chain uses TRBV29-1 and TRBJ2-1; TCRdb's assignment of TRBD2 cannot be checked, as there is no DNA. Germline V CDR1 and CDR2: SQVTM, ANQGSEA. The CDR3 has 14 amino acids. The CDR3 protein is CSVDGGLVPNEQFF.

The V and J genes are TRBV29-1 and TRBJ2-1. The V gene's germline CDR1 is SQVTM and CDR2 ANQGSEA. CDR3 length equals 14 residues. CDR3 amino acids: CSVQGLNDYNEQFF.

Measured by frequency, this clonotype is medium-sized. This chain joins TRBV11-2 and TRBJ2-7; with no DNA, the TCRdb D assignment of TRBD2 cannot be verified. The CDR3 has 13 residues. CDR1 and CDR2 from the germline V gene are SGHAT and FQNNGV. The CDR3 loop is CASSRGLIYEQYF.

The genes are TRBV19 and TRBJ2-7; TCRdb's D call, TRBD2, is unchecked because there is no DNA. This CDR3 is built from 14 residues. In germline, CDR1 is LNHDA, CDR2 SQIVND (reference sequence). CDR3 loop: CASSIDPAADEQYF.

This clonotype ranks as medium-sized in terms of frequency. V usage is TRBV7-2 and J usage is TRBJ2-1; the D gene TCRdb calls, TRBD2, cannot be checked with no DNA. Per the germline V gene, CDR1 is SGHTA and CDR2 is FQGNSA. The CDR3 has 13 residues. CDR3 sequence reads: CASILAGEHEQFF.

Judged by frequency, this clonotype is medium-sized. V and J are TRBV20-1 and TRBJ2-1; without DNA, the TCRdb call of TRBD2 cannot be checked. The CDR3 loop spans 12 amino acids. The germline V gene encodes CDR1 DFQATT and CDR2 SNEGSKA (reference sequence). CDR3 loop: CSASDASGREFF.

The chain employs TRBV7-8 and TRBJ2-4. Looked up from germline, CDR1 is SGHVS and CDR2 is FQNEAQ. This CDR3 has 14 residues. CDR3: CASSSAEAKNIQYF.

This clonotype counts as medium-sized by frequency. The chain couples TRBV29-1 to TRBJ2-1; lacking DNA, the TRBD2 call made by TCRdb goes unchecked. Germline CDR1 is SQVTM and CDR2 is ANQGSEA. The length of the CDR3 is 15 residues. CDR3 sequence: CSVDRLAGEGSEQFF.

Here the CDR3 reads CASSPGDSGNEAFF. The J gene is TRBJ1-1, the V gene TRBV3-1. The CDR3 consists of 14 residues. The germline V gene has CDR1 LGHDT and CDR2 YNNKEL (reference sequence).

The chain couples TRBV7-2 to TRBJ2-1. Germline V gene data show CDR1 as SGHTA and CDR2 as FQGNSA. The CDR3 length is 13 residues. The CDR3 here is CASSPDQHNEQFF.

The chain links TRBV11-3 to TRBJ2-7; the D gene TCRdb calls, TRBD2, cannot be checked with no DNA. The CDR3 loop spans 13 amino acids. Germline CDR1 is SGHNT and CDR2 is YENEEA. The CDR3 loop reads CASSPWTGYEQYF.

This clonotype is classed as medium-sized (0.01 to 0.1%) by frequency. CDR3 protein: CASSPGTSSLDEQYF. The chain is built from TRBV5-1 and TRBJ2-7; TCRdb's D call of TRBD1 is untestable without DNA. The germline gives CDR1 SGHRS, CDR2 YFSETQ. The CDR3 runs 15 residues. The full variable domain, in which reference TRBV5-1 and TRBJ2-7 provide the parts outside the CDR3, is KAGVTQTPRYLIKTRGQQVTLSCSPISGHRSVSWYQQTPGQGLQFLFEYFSETQRNKGNFPGRFSGRQFSNSRSEMNVSTLELGDSALYLCASSPGTSSLDEQYFGPGTRLTVT.

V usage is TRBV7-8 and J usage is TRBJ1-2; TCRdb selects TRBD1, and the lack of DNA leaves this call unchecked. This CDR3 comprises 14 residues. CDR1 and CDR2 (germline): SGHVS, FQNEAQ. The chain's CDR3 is CASSLAPGVYGYTF.

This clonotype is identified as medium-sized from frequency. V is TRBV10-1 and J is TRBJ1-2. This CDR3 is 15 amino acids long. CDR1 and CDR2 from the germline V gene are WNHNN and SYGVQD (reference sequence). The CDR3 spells CASSEYRTPGHGYTF.

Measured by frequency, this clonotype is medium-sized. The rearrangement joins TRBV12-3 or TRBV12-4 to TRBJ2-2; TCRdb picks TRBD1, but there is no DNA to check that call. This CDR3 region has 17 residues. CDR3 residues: CASTSDRGPRDTGELFF.